This T cell receptor beta chain was captured in a study of vaccination effects on CD4 cells after COVID-19. Prior to sequencing, the ViraFEST assay stimulated PBMC with viral peptide pools, which expanded the antigen-specific CD4+ T cells. The culture ran for roughly ten days before CD4+ T cells were isolated. Vaccine recipients had no previous SARS-CoV-2 infection; their nucleocapsid antibodies were negative. They grew 1.8 million or so PBMC in each well, adding 9.5 to 10 IU/ml IL-2 and about 10 ug/ml peptides. Per the germline V gene, CDR1 is SGHAT and CDR2 is FQNNGV. The CDR3 is 13 residues long. The ends were cut back, 8 bases at V and 6 bases at J, with 17 bases in the middle. Clones were sequenced by immunoSEQ multiplex PCR, and TCRdb holds only the in-frame ones, with some missing. Among roughly 42,000 clones, more than 60% were seen once, and the ten largest hold roughly 26%. As regards this clone: Its target is not known.

The source material was CD4+ T cells from PBMCs cultured with HCoV-OC43 spike peptides, sampled before COVID-19 vaccination. As for subset: HCoV-OC43 spike overlapping peptide pool stimulation. The sequence was obtained from a human donor who received a COVID-19 vaccine. The chain couples TRBV11-2 to TRBJ2-7; D perhaps matches TRBD1 (6 bases). This CDR3 reads CASARGRNGEQYF. The CDR3 bases are TGTGCCAGCGCCAGGGGACGGAATGGCGAGCAGTACTTC. The variable domain in full, with the rest retrieved from reference TRBV11-2 and TRBJ2-7, is EAGVAQSPRYKIIEKRQSVAFWCNPISGHATLYWYQQILGQGPKLLIQFQNNGVVDDSQLPKDRFSAERLKGVDSTLKIQPAKLEDSAVYLCASARGRNGEQYFGPGTRLTVT.